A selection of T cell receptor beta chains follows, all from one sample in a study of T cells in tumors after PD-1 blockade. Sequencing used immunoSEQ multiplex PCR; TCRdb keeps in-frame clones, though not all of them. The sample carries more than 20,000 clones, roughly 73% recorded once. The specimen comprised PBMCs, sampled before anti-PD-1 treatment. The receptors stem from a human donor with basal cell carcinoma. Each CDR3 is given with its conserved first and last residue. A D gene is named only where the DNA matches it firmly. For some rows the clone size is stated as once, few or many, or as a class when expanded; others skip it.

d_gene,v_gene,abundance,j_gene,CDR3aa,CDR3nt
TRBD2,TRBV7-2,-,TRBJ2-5,CASSSVRGGETQYF,TGTGCCAGCAGCTCCGTCCGGGGGGGGGAGACCCAGTACTTC
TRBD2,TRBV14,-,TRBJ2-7,CASSQREGSHEQYF,TGTGCCAGCAGCCAGCGGGAGGGGTCCCACGAGCAGTACTTC
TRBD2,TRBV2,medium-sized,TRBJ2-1,CASSDGGAREGSSYNEQFF,TGTGCCAGCAGTGACGGGGGGGCGCGGGAGGGGAGCTCCTACAATGAGCAGTTCTTC
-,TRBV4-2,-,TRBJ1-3,CASSPTQGSGNTIYF,TGTGCCAGCAGCCCCACACAGGGCTCTGGAAACACCATATATTTT
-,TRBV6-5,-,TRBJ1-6,CASSPRGGAHSPLHF,TGTGCCAGCAGTCCCCGGGGGGGGGCCCATTCACCCCTCCACTTT
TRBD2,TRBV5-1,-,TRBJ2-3,CASSPPGLAGGSTDTQYF,TGCGCCAGCAGCCCGCCGGGACTAGCGGGGGGTAGCACAGATACGCAGTATTTT
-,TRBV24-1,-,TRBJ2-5,CATSDPPKETQYF,TGTGCCACCAGTGATCCCCCGAAAGAGACCCAGTACTTC
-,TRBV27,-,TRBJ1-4,CASSSRTGQTEKLFF,TGTGCCAGCAGTTCCCGGACTGGGCAGACCGAAAAACTGTTTTTT
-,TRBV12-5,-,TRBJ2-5,CASGYGRGETQYF,TGTGCTAGTGGTTACGGGAGAGGAGAGACCCAGTACTTC
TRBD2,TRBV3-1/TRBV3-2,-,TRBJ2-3,CASSQASGGTDTQYF,TGTGCCAGCAGCCAAGCTAGCGGGGGGACAGATACGCAGTATTTT
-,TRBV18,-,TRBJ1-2,CASSPTQDVMDGYTF,TGTGCCAGCTCACCCACCCAGGACGTCATGGATGGCTACACCTTC
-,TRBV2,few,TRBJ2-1,CARRDGGARAGSSYNEQFF,TGTGCCCGCCGTGATGGGGGGGCGCGGGCGGGGAGCTCCTACAATGAGCAGTTCTTC
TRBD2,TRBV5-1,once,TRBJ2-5,CASSKASGQETQYF,TGCGCCAGCAGCAAGGCTAGCGGCCAAGAGACCCAGTACTTC
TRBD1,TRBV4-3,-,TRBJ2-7,CASSFSGTGETYEQYF,TGCGCCAGCAGCTTCTCCGGGACAGGGGAAACCTACGAGCAGTACTTC
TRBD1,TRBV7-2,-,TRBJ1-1,CASSTPGQGYTEAFF,TGTGCCAGCAGCACACCGGGACAGGGATACACTGAAGCTTTCTTT
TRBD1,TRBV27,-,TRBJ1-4,CASRGDSEKLFF,TGTGCCAGCAGGGGGGACAGTGAAAAACTGTTTTTT
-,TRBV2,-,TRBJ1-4,CASSGSRGEKLFF,TGTGCCAGCAGTGGAAGCCGGGGTGAAAAACTGTTTTTT
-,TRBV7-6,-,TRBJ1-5,CASSSQARDQPQHF,TGTGCCAGCAGCTCTCAGGCAAGGGATCAGCCCCAGCATTTT
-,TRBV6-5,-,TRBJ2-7,CASSADSARNEQYF,TGTGCCAGCAGCGCTGATAGCGCACGCAACGAGCAGTACTTC
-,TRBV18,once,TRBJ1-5,CASSTDWNQPQHF,TGTGCCAGCTCAACGGACTGGAATCAGCCCCAGCATTTT
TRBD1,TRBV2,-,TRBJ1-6,CASSGTGLYNSPLHF,TGTGCCAGCAGTGGGACAGGGCTCTATAATTCACCCCTCCACTTT
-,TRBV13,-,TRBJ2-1,CASSSFSGKGNEQFF,TGTGCCAGCAGCTCCTTCTCCGGGAAAGGAAATGAGCAGTTCTTC
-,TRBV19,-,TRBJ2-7,CASKTRVPRVLRSSYEQYF,TGTGCCAGTAAGACCAGGGTCCCCCGAGTGTTAAGGAGCTCCTACGAGCAGTACTTC
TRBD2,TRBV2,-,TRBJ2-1,CASRDGGAGAGSSYNEQFF,TGTGCCAGCCGTGACGGGGGGGCGGGGGCGGGGAGCTCCTACAATGAGCAGTTCTTC
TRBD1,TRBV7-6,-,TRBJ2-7,CASSLAGQGSYEQYF,TGTGCCAGCAGCTTAGCGGGACAGGGCTCCTACGAGCAGTACTTC
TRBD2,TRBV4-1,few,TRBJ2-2,CASSQDRTGTRGTGELFF,TGCGCCAGCAGCCAAGATCGCACGGGGACTAGGGGCACCGGGGAGCTGTTTTTT
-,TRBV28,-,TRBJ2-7,CASSPTRRLAYEQYF,TGTGCCAGCAGTCCAACACGACGGCTAGCCTACGAGCAGTACTTC